Listed below are T cell receptor beta chains from one sample, sequenced in a study of control samples from healthy donors and cancer patients. Repertoires were generated with immunoSEQ multiplex PCR, while TCRdb's copy carries only in-frame clones and drops some. The sample records about 110,000 clones, approximately 84% being singletons. The sequenced sample was blood. These receptors were taken from a man between 18 and 35 years old in good health. CDR3s include the opening cysteine and the closing phenylalanine or tryptophan. A D gene is named only where the DNA matches it firmly. Only part of the rows carry a size: once, few, many, or a class if the clone is expanded.

V gene	D gene	J gene	clone size	CDR3 protein	CDR3 DNA
TRBV5-1	NA	TRBJ1-2	few	CASCEDSPNYGYTF	TGCGCCAGCTGTGAGGACAGTCCTAACTATGGCTACACCTTC
TRBV3-1/TRBV3-2	NA	TRBJ1-6	once	CASSHRQRNYSPLHF	TGTGCCAGCAGCCATAGACAGAGAAATTATTCACCCCTCCACTTT
TRBV25-1	NA	TRBJ1-2	NA	CASSEYRRGDGYTF	TGTGCCAGCAGTGAATATCGTAGGGGTGATGGCTACACCTTC
TRBV4-2	TRBD1	TRBJ1-4	NA	CASSLTGGISANEKLFF	TGTGCCAGCAGCCTAACAGGGGGCATATCAGCTAATGAAAAACTGTTTTTT
TRBV27	NA	TRBJ1-6	NA	CASSLRAVYNSPLHF	TGTGCCAGCAGTTTAAGGGCAGTCTATAATTCACCCCTCCACTTT
TRBV27	NA	TRBJ2-1	NA	CASSLAQYNEQFF	TGTGCCAGCAGTTTAGCCCAATACAATGAGCAGTTCTTC
TRBV9	NA	TRBJ2-2	NA	CASSDYTGELFF	TGTGCCAGCAGCGACTATACCGGGGAGCTGTTTTTT
TRBV19	NA	TRBJ1-2	once	CASSRTGANYGYTF	TGTGCCAGTTCTCGAACGGGGGCGAACTATGGCTACACCTTC
TRBV29-1	NA	TRBJ1-2	NA	CSDYSLSADLYGYTF	TGCAGCGACTATTCACTGTCGGCGGACCTGTATGGCTACACCTTC
TRBV4-3	NA	TRBJ1-5	NA	CASSQDRPDQPQHF	TGCGCCAGCAGCCAAGATCGGCCAGATCAGCCCCAGCATTTT
TRBV5-4	NA	TRBJ2-1	once	CASSLRAYNEQFF	TGTGCCAGCAGCTTGCGGGCCTACAATGAGCAGTTCTTC
TRBV27	TRBD2	TRBJ2-7	NA	CASSLDPPLGLAGHYEQYF	TGTGCCAGCAGTTTAGACCCCCCTTTAGGACTAGCGGGGCACTACGAGCAGTACTTC
TRBV11-3	TRBD1	TRBJ2-3	few	CASSIGTGGADTQYF	TGTGCCAGCAGCATCGGGACAGGGGGGGCAGATACGCAGTATTTT
TRBV6-5	NA	TRBJ2-1	once	CASSYGTLQFF	TGTGCCAGCAGTTACGGGACATTACAGTTCTTC
TRBV6-5	TRBD2	TRBJ2-2	NA	CASSYSGLAGELFF	TGTGCCAGCAGTTACTCCGGACTAGCGGGGGAGCTGTTTTTT
TRBV30	NA	TRBJ1-1	many	CAWTYGRDTEAFF	TGTGCCTGGACATATGGCAGGGACACTGAAGCTTTCTTT
TRBV20-1	TRBD1	TRBJ1-5	NA	CSASAAGGKVNQPQHF	TGCAGTGCTAGTGCGGCAGGGGGAAAGGTCAATCAGCCCCAGCATTTT
TRBV11-2	NA	TRBJ1-1	once	CASSFNREWDTEAFF	TGTGCCAGCAGCTTCAACAGGGAATGGGACACTGAAGCTTTCTTT
TRBV14	NA	TRBJ1-2	NA	CASSRGAGPSYGYTF	TGTGCCAGCAGCCGAGGGGCCGGACCGAGCTATGGCTACACCTTC
TRBV7-9	TRBD1	TRBJ2-6	NA	CASSLQGASGANVLTF	TGTGCCAGCAGCTTACAGGGGGCCTCTGGGGCCAACGTCCTGACTTTC
TRBV4-3	NA	TRBJ1-1	NA	CASSQELVRANTEAFF	TGCGCCAGCAGCCAAGAATTAGTCAGGGCGAACACTGAAGCTTTCTTT
TRBV30	NA	TRBJ1-3	few	CACLPLPPNTIYF	TGTGCCTGTTTACCCCTACCCCCAAACACCATATATTTT
TRBV19	NA	TRBJ2-2	few	CASTPRSFNTGELFF	TGTGCCAGTACTCCCAGGTCATTTAACACCGGGGAGCTGTTTTTT
TRBV7-9	NA	TRBJ2-3	NA	CASSCPRFSDTQYF	TGTGCCAGCAGCTGCCCACGGTTCTCAGATACGCAGTATTTT
TRBV10-3	TRBD2	TRBJ2-7	NA	CAISESWTSRTYEQYF	TGTGCCATCAGTGAGTCGTGGACTAGCAGGACCTACGAGCAGTACTTC
TRBV7-9	NA	TRBJ2-4	NA	CASSRRADLAKNIQYF	TGTGCCAGCAGCCGCCGGGCAGACCTAGCCAAAAACATTCAGTACTTC